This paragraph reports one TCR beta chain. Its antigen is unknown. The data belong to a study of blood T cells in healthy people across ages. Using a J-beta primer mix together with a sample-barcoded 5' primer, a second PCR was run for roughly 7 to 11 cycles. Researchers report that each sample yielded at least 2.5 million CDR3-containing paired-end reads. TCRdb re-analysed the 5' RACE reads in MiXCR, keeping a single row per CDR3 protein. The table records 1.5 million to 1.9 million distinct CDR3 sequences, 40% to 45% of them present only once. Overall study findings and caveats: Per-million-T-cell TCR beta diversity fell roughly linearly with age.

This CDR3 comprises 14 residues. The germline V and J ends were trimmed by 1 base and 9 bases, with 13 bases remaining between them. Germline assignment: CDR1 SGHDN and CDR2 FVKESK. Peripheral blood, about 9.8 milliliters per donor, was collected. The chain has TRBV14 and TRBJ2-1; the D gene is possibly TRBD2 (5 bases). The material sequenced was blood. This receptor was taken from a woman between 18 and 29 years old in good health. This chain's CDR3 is CASSQALVSGEQFF. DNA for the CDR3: TGTGCCAGCAGCCAAGCACTAGTCTCCGGTGAGCAGTTCTTC.